Shown below are 5 T cell receptor beta chains from a single sample sequenced in a study of CD4 T cells in relation to SARS-CoV-2 and coronaviruses. Profiling relied on immunoSEQ multiplex PCR, and the TCRdb table lists in-frame clones only, not all of them. This table holds roughly 38,000 clones, about 87% found once. The antigens these receptors bind are not known. The sample was naive CD4+ T cells from PBMCs, cultured in vitro. As to subset: naive CD4+ T cells isolated by negative enrichment. These receptors all stem from an adult with COVID-19.

The chain carries TRBV15 and TRBJ1-4, with D tentatively TRBD1 (5 bases). Germline V gene lookup returns CDR1 LNHNV and CDR2 YYDKDF (reference sequence). Trimming shortened V by 0 bases and J by 4 bases, and 12 bases separated the two germline ends. CDR3 size: 16 residues. CDR3 loop: CATSRDPGPVNEKLFF. In DNA form, the CDR3 reads TGTGCCACCAGCAGAGATCCGGGACCCGTTAATGAAAAACTGTTTTTT.

This clone was observed a single time. V usage is TRBV28 and J usage is TRBJ1-4; perhaps TRBD1 as D (5 bases). CDR3 length equals 16 residues. The germline CDR1 and CDR2 sequences are MDHEN and SYDVKM. V dropped 7 bases and J dropped 5 bases, with 20 bases sitting between them. CDR3 nucleotides: TGTGCCAGCACATTCCTTGGGGCCAGAAAAAATGAAAAACTGTTTTTT. As protein: CASTFLGARKNEKLFF.

The V call is TRBV19, the J call TRBJ1-5; 10 bases agree with TRBD1. Per germline, CDR1 LNHDA and CDR2 SQIVND (reference sequence). V lost 4 bases, J lost 6 bases, and 3 bases stayed unmatched. This CDR3 is 14 amino acids long. Here the CDR3 reads CASSTTGGFQPQHF. CDR3 sequence (DNA): TGTGCCAGTAGTACGACAGGGGGCTTTCAGCCCCAGCATTTT. The full variable domain, its missing parts supplied by reference TRBV19 and TRBJ1-5, is DGGITQSPKYLFRKEGQNVTLSCEQNLNHDAMYWYRQDPGQGLRLIYYSQIVNDFQKGDIAEGYSVSREKKESFPLTVTSAQKNPTAFYLCASSTTGGFQPQHFGDGTRLSIL.

CDR3 residues: CASGPGTYTDTQYF. The CDR3 DNA reads TGTGCCAGCGGACCCGGAACGTACACAGATACGCAGTATTTT. This chain links TRBV19 with TRBJ2-3; no reliable D call. The germline V gene has CDR1 LNHDA and CDR2 SQIVND (reference sequence). The CDR3 covers 14 residues. V was trimmed by 9 bases and J by 2 bases, leaving 15 bases between them.

The chain carries TRBV15 and TRBJ2-7; TRBD2 matches 12 bases. Germline V gene data show CDR1 as LNHNV and CDR2 as YYDKDF (reference sequence). The J segment lost 5 bases and the V segment lost 5 bases, leaving 10 bases of the junction unmatched. This CDR3 has 16 residues. The CDR3 region is CATSGFRLAGAHEQYF. The CDR3 DNA reads as TGTGCCACCAGCGGGTTCCGACTAGCGGGAGCCCACGAGCAGTACTTC.